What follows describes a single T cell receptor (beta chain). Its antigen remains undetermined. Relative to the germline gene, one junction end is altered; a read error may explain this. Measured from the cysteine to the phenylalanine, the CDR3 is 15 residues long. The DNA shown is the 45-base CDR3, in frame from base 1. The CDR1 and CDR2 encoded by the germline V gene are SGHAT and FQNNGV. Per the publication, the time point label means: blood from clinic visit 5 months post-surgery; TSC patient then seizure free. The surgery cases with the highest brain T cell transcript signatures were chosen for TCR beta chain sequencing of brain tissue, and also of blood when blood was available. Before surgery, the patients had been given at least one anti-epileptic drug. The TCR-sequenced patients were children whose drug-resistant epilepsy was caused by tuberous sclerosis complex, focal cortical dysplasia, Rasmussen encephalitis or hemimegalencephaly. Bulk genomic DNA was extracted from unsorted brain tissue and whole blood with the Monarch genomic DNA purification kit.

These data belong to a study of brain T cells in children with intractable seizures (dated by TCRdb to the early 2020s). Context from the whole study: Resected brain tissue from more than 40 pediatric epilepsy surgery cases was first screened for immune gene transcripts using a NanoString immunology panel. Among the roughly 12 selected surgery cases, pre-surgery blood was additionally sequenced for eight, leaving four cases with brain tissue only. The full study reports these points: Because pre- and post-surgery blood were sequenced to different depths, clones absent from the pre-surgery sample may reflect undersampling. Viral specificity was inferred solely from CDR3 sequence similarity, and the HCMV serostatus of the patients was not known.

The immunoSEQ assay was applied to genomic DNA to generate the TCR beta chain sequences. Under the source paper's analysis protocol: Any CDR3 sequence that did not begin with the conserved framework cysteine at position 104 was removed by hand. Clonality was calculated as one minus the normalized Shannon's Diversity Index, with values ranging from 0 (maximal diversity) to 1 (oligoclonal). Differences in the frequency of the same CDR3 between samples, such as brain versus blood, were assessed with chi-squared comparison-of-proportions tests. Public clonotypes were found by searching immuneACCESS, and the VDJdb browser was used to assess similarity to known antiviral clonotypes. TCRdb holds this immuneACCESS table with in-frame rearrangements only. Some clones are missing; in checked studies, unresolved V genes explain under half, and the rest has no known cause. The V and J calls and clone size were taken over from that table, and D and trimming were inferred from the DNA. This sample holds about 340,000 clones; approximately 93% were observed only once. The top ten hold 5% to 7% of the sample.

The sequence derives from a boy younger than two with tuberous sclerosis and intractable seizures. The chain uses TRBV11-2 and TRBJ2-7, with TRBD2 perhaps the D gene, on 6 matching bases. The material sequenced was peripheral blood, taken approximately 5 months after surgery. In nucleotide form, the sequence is TGTGCCAGCAGCCCCCCGGGACTTAACCTAGCCCCTTCTCTCTTC. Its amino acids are CASSPPGLNLAPSLF.